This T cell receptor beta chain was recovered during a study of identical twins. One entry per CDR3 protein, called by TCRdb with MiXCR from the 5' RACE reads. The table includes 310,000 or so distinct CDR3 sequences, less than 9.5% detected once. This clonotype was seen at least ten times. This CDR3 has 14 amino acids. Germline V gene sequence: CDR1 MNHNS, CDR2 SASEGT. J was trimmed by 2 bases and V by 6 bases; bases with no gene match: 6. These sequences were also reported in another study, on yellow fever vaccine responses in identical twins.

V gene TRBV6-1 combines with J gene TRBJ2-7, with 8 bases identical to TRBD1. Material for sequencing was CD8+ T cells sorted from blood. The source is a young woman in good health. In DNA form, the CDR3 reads TGTGCCAGCAGGGACAGGGAGAGTCCCTACGAGCAGTACTTC. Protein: CASRDRESPYEQYF.